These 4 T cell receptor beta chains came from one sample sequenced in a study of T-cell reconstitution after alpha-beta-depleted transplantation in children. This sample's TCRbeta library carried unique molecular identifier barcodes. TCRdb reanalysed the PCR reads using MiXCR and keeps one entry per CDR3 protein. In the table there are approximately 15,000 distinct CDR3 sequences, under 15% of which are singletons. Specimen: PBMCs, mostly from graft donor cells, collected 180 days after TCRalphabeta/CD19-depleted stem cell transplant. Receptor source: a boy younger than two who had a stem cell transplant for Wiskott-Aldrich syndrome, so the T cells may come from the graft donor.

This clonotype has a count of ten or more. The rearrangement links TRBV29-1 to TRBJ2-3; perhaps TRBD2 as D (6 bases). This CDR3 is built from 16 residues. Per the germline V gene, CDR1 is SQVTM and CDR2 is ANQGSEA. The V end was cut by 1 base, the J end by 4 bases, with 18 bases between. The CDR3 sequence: CSVEGPTSKESDTQYF. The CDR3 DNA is TGCAGCGTTGAAGGCCCGACTAGTAAGGAATCAGATACGCAGTATTTT.

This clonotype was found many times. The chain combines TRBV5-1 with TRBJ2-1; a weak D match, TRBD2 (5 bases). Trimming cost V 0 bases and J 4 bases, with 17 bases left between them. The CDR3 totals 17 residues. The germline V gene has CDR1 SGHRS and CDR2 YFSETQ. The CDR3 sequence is CASSLDPRNRGYNEQFF. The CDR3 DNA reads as TGCGCCAGCAGCTTGGACCCCCGGAACCGGGGTTACAATGAGCAGTTCTTC.

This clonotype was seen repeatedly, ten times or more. CDR3 protein: CASSRGVAETQYF. The DNA of the CDR3 is TGCGCCAGCAGCCGCGGAGTGGCAGAGACCCAGTACTTC. The chain employs TRBV5-1 and TRBJ2-5; D is undetermined. CDR3 length equals 13 residues. CDR1 is SGHRS and CDR2 is YFSETQ in the germline V gene. The ends were cut back, 4 bases at V and 4 bases at J, with 11 bases in the middle. Complete variable domain (other parts from reference TRBV5-1 and TRBJ2-5): KAGVTQTPRYLIKTRGQQVTLSCSPISGHRSVSWYQQTPGQGLQFLFEYFSETQRNKGNFPGRFSGRQFSNSRSEMNVSTLELGDSALYLCASSRGVAETQYFGPGTRLLVL.

CDR3 nucleotides: TGTGCCAGGAGTCCCGCTACAGATACGCAGTATTTT. The encoded protein is CARSPATDTQYF. The rearrangement links TRBV25-1 to TRBJ2-3; D unclear. This CDR3 has 12 amino acids. Trimming took 9 bases from V and 3 from J, leaving 10 bases between them. Germline V gene data show CDR1 as MGHDK and CDR2 as SYGVNS.